Presented here are 7 T cell receptor beta chains from one specimen sequenced in a study of graft-versus-host responses after intestinal transplantation. The antigens of these receptors remain unknown. Here immunoSEQ multiplex PCR was the method, and the copy in TCRdb shows in-frame clones only, minus some. The table has roughly 85,000 clones, roughly 90% seen once. This sample comprised unstimulated CD8+ T cells sorted from spleen or lymph node cells, obtained before transplant. The receptor set was obtained from a human donor who was the organ donor for an intestinal transplant.

This chain joins TRBV7-6 and TRBJ2-1, with TRBD1 matching over 8 bases. After removal of 1 base from V and 9 bases from J, the junction contained 2 bases not matched to a gene. The germline gives CDR1 SGHVS, CDR2 FNYEAQ. The CDR3 contains 13 residues. The DNA of the CDR3 is TGTGCCAGCAGCTTAGTTACAGGGGGTGAGCAGTTCTTC. Its translation is CASSLVTGGEQFF.

This chain uses TRBV27 with TRBJ1-2; possibly TRBD1 for D (6 bases). CDR3 length equals 14 residues. Germline CDR1 MNHEY, CDR2 SMNVEV (reference sequence). Trimming left V 0 bases short and J 6 bases short, with 11 bases between. The DNA of the CDR3 is TGTGCCAGCAGTTTATCCACAGGGACGGATGGCTACACCTTC. Its protein product is CASSLSTGTDGYTF.

This clone was seen only a few times. The chain combines TRBV6-4 with TRBJ2-7; 11 nucleotides align to TRBD1. Germline CDR1 MRHNA, CDR2 SNTAGT. The CDR3 has 14 amino acids. Trimming took 4 bases from V and 3 from J; bases not matched to a gene: 2. CDR3 in amino acids: CASSAGTGGYEQYF. CDR3 DNA sequence: TGTGCCAGCAGTGCCGGGACAGGGGGCTACGAGCAGTACTTC.

The chain links TRBV19 to TRBJ1-5, with 11 bases aligning to TRBD1. Germline loops: CDR1 LNHDA, CDR2 SQIVND (reference sequence). This CDR3 contains 15 residues. Unmatched junction bases numbered 7, after V lost 6 bases and J lost 6 bases. The CDR3 DNA is TGTGCCAGTAGCTGGACAGGGGGCGGAGGTCAGCCCCAGCATTTT. It specifies CASSWTGGGGQPQHF.

The V call is TRBV29-1, the J call TRBJ1-2; D gene unclear. V was cut by 6 bases and J by 2 bases, with 16 bases left in between. Germline CDR1 is SQVTM and CDR2 is ANQGSEA. The CDR3 is made up of 14 amino acids. The CDR3, as DNA: TGCAGCGTCCCTAGTAGCAGAGTCAACTATGGCTACACCTTC. This codes for CSVPSSRVNYGYTF.

The CDR3 DNA follows: TGTGCCAGCAGCTTCAGCGGGTGGTCAGGGGTTGCGAACACTGAAGCTTTCTTT. Translated, it gives CASSFSGWSGVANTEAFF. This chain links TRBV11-3 with TRBJ1-1, with D possibly matching TRBD1 (6 bases). The V gene lost 3 bases and the J gene lost 1 base, with 21 bases spanning the gap. Germline CDR1 and CDR2: SGHNT and YENEEA. CDR3 length: 18 amino acids.

V is TRBV15 and J is TRBJ2-1; 11 bases align to TRBD2. Germline lookup yields CDR1 LNHNV and CDR2 YYDKDF (reference sequence). Trimming took 5 bases from V and 8 from J; bases not matched to a gene: 8. This CDR3 spans 15 amino acids. The CDR3 protein is CATSGPSGGIDEQFF. Here the CDR3 DNA reads TGTGCCACCAGCGGCCCTAGCGGGGGGATCGATGAGCAGTTCTTC.